A selection of T cell receptor beta chains follows, all from one sample in a study of T cell responses to AZD1222 COVID-19 vaccine. This table comes from immunoSEQ multiplex PCR, and its TCRdb copy is limited to in-frame clones, with some not included. The sample contains 110,000 or so clones, 88% of which appear only once. Specimen: peripheral blood, collected 28 days after the second AZD1222 dose. The receptors stem from an adult who received the AZD1222 COVID-19 vaccine. The conserved cysteine and the conserved F or W are not part of the CDR3 here. D genes are given only for firm matches.

D	V	CDR3
-	TRBV6-4	ASSDEGQGSGSGANVLT
-	TRBV11-1	ASSLRGNTEAF
TRBD2	TRBV6-2/TRBV6-3	ASSTGTSGAKNIQY
-	TRBV10-3	AISPRGHPHGYT
-	TRBV24-1	ATSVGSNQPQH
-	TRBV19	ASSTLDGEQY
TRBD2	TRBV15	ATSRVLAGGPTDTQY
-	TRBV14	ASRQTGENTGELF
TRBD1	TRBV2	ASSETVGQGLQKAF
-	TRBV6-5	ASSYSPLGGGSPLH
TRBD2	TRBV5-6	ASSNSGMLSEQF
-	TRBV7-8	ASSLRIQSIPYNEQF
TRBD1	TRBV27	ASSFRDSTGYT
-	TRBV15	ATSRDDGPANFYGYT
-	TRBV5-1	ASSLVAPRWTDTQY
-	TRBV7-3	ASSSPGYNEQF
-	TRBV6-2/TRBV6-3	ASSYGSDGSYEQY
-	TRBV5-5	ASSPTGSTDTQY
-	TRBV27	ASSLDRTSGNTIY
-	TRBV6-2/TRBV6-3	ASSYVETGELF
-	TRBV6-5	ASSYDRSTLNTEAF
-	TRBV11-1	ASSLEDLGEAF
TRBD1	TRBV15	ATSDGTFPGQGAMTWDTEAF
TRBD1	TRBV5-1	ASSPRGQRTGELF
-	TRBV7-8	ASSLISRGATYEQY
TRBD2	TRBV2	ASFSGDQETQY